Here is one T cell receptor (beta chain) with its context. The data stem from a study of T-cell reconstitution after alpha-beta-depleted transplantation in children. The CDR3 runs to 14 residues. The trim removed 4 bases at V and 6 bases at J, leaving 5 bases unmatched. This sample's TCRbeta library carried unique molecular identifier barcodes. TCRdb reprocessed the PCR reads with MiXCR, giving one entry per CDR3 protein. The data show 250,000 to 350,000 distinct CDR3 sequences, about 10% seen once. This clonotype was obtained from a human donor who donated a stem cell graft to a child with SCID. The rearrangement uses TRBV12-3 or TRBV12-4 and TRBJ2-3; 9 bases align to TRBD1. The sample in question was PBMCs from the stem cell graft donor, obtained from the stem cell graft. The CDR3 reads CASSSGQGMDTQYF. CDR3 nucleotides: TGTGCCAGCAGTTCGGGACAGGGCATGGATACGCAGTATTTT.